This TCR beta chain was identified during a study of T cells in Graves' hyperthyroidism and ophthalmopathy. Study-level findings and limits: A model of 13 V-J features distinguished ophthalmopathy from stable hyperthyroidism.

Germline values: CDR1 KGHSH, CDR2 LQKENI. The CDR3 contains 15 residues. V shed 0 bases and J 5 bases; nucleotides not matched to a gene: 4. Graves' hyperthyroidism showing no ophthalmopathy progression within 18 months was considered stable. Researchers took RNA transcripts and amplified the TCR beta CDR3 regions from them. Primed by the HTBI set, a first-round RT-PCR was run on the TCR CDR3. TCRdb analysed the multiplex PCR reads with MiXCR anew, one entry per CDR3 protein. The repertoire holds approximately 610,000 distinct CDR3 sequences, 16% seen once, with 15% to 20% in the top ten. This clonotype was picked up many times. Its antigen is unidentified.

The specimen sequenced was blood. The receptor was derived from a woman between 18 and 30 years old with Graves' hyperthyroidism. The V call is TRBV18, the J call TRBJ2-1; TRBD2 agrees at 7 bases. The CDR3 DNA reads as TGTGCCAGCTCACCACCGCTAGCGGATAACAATGAGCAGTTCTTC. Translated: CASSPPLADNNEQFF.